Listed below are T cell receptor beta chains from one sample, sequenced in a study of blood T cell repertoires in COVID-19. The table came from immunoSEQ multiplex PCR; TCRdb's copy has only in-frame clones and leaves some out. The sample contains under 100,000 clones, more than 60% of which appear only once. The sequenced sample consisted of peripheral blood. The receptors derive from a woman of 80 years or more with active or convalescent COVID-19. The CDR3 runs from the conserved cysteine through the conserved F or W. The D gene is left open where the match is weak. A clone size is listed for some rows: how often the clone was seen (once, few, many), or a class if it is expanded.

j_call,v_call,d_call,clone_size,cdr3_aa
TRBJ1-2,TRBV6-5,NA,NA,CAARDRTALTGGYTF
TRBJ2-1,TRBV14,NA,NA,CASSRRRNSYNEQFF
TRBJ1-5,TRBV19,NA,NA,CASSGRVGNQPQHF
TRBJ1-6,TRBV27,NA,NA,CASSFRESSSPLHF
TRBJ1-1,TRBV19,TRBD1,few,CASSMTGAYTEAFF
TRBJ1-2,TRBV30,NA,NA,CAWSVGPVTRGGYTF
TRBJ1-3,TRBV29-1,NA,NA,CSVDAGTAGNTIYF
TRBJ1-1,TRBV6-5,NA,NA,CASSLGRVRNTEAFF
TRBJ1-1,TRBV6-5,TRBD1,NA,CASSMDRGENTEAFF
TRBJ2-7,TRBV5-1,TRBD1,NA,CASSPGTAYEQYF
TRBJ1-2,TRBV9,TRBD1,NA,CASSGQGDYGYTF
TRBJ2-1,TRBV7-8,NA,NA,CASSLSHRDEQFF
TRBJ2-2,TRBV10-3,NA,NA,CAIRGTGELFF
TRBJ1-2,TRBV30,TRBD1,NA,CTGTGGNRGYTF
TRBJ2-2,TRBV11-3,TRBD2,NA,CASSEVAGSITGELFF
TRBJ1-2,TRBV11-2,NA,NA,CASSSDGLIYGYTF
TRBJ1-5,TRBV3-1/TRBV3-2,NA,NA,CASSQSYNQPQHF
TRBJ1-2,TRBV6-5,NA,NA,CASSPRGRGNGYTF
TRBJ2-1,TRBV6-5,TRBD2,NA,CASSRGLANEQFF
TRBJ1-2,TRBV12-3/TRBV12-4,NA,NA,CASTQGQNYGYTF
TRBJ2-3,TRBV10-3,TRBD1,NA,CAISPTGDGTDTQYF
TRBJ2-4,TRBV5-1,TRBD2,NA,CASSSGTSGGWTQYF
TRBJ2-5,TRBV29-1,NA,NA,CREPPGAGETQYF
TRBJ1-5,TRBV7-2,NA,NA,CASSVPGNQPQHF
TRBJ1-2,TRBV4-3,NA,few,CASSQDVKYGYTF
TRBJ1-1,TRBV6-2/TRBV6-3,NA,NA,CASSLLTKMDRNTEAFF
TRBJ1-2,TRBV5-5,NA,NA,CASSRENSGYGYTF
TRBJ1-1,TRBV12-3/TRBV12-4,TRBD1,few,CASSRGQNTEAFF
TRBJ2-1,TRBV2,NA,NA,CASRGLGEQFF
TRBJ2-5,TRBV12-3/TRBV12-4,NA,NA,CASSFFQETQYF
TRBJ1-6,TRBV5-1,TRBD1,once,CASSLGTAGGDPSPLHF
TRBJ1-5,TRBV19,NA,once,CASSPYWTTSSNQPQHF
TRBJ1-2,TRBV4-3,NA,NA,CASSQLSQGGFYTF
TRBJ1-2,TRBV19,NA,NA,CASSMTGNYGYTF
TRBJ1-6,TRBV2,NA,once,CASRSRFSPLHF
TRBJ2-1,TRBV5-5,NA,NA,CASSLSGESYNEQFF
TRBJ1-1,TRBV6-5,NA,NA,CASMEGQNTEAFF
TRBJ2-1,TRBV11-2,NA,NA,CASSGGPRRNEQFF
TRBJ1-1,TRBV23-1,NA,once,CASISVSAEAFF